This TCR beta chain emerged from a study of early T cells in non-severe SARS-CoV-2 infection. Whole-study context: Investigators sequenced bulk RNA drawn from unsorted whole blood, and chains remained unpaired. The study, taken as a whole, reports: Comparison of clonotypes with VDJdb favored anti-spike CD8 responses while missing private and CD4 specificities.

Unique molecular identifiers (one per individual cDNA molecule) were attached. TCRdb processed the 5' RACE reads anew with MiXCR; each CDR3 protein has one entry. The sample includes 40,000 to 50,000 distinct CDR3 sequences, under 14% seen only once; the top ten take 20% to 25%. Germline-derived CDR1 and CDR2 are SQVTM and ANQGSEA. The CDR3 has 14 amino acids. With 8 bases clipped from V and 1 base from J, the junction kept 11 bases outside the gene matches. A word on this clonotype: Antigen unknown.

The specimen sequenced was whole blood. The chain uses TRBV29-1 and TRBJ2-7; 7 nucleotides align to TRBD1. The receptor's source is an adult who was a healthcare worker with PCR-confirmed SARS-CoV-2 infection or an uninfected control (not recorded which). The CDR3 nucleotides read TGCAGCTTTAAACGCCGGGACAGTTCCTACGAGCAGTACTTC. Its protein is CSFKRRDSSYEQYF.